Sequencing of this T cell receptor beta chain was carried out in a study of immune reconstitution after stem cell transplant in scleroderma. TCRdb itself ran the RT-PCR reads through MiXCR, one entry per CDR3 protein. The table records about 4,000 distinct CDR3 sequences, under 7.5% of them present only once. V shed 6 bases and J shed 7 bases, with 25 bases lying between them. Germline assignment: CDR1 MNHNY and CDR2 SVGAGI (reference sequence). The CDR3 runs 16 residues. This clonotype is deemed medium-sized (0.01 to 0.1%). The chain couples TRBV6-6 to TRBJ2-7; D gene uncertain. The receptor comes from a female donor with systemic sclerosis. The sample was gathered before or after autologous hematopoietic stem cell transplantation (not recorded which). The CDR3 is CASRSTLVGKLQEQYF. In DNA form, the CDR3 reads TGTGCCAGCAGATCCACCCTGGTGGGTAAACTACAGGAGCAGTACTTC.